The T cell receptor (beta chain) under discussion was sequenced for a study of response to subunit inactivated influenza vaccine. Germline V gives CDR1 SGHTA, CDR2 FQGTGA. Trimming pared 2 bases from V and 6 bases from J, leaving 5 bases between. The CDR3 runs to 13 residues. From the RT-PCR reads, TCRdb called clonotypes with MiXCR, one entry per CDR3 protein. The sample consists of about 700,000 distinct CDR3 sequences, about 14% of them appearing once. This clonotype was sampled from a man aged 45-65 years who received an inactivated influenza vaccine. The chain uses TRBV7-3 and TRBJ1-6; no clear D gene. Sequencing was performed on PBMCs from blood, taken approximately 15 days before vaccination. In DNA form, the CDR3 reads TGTGCCAGCAGCTTAGTTCTTAATTCACCCCTCCACTTT. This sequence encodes CASSLVLNSPLHF.